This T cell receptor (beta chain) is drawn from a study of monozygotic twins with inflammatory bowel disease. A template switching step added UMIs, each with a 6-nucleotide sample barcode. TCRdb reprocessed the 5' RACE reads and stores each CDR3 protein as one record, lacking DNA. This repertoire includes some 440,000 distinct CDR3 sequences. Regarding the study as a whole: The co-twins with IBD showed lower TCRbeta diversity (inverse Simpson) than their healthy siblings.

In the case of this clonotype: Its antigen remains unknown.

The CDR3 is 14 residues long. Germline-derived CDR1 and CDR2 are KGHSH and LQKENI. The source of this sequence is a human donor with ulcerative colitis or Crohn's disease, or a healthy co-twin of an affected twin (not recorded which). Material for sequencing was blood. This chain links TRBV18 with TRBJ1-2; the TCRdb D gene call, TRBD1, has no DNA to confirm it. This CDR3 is CASTAGTDNYGYTF. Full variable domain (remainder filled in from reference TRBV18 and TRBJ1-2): NAGVMQNPRHLVRRRGQEARLRCSPMKGHSHVYWYRQLPEEGLKFMVYLQKENIIDESGMPKERFSAEFPKEGPSILRIQQVVRGDSAAYFCASTAGTDNYGYTFGSGTRLTVV.